Described below is a single T cell receptor (beta chain) sequence and its context. Its antigen remains unidentified. The sample originates from a study of Ad26.COV2.S vaccination and SARS-CoV-2 variants. Study findings and constraints: Spike-specific TCR breadth was greater after Ad26.COV2.S than placebo.

This table comes from immunoSEQ multiplex PCR, and its TCRdb copy is limited to in-frame clones, with some not included. Among more than 120,000 clones listed, around 86% were seen once. There are 17 residues in the CDR3. Germline V gene data show CDR1 as SEHNR and CDR2 as FQNEAQ (reference sequence). Trimming removed 7 bases from V and 0 bases from J; junction bases left unmatched: 12. The source was peripheral blood, collected after recovery from COVID-19. The chain has TRBV7-9 and TRBJ2-3; 8 positions match TRBD2. This sequence originates from a human donor who had recovered from COVID-19. CDR3 sequence reads: CASTLKVSGASTDTQYF. The CDR3 region has the DNA TGTGCCAGCACCTTGAAAGTTAGCGGGGCGAGCACAGATACGCAGTATTTT.